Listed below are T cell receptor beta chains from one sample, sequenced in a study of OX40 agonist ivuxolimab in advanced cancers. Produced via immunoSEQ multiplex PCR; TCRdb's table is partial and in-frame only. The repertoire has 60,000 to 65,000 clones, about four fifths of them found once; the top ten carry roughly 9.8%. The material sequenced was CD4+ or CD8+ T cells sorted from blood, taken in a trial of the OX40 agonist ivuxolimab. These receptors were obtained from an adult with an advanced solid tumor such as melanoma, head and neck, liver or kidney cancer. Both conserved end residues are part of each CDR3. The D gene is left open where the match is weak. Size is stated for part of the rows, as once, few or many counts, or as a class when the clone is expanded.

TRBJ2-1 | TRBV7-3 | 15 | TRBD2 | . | TGTGCCAGCAGATCGGCTAGCGGGGGGCTTCTTGAGCAGTTCTTC | CASRSASGGLLEQFF
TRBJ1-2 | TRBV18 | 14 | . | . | TGTGCCAGCTCACCCAAACAGGGAAACTATGGCTACACCTTC | CASSPKQGNYGYTF
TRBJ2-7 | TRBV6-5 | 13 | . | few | TGTGCCAGCAGTTTCGGGACATCCTACGAGCAGTACTTC | CASSFGTSYEQYF
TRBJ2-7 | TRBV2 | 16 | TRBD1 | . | TGTGCCAGCAGTACTCACCGGGACAGGGAGTCCTACGAGCAGTACTTC | CASSTHRDRESYEQYF
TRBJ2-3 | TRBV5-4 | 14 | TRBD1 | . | TGTGCCAGCAGCTTGCGGACAGGGGCAGATACGCAGTATTTT | CASSLRTGADTQYF
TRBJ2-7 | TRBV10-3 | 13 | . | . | TGTGCCATCAGTGAGGAGTCTTGGCACGAGCAGTACTTC | CAISEESWHEQYF
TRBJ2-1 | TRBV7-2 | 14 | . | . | TGTGCCAGCAGCTTAGGGGGTAGCTTGAATGAGCAGTTCTTC | CASSLGGSLNEQFF
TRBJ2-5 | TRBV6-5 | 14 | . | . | TGTGCCAGCAGTTACTCGAATGATTTGGAGACCCAGTACTTC | CASSYSNDLETQYF
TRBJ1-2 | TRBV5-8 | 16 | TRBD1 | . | TGTGCCAGCAGCTTGGCAGGAACAGGGGGGGACTATGGCTACACCTTC | CASSLAGTGGDYGYTF
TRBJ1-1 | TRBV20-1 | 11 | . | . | TGCAGTGCTAGCCCAAACACTGAAGCTTTCTTT | CSASPNTEAFF
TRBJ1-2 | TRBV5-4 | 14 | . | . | TGTGCCAGCAGCCGGGAGGGCTCAGGGTATGGCTACACCTTC | CASSREGSGYGYTF
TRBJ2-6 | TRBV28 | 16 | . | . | TGTGCCAGCAGTTTATTATGGGGAACTGGGGCCAACGTCCTGACTTTC | CASSLLWGTGANVLTF
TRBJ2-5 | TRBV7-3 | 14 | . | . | TGTGCCAGCAGCCCCGGCGATGCGGGGGAGACCCAGTACTTC | CASSPGDAGETQYF
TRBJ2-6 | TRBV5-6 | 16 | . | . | TGTGCCAGCAACGTAGAATTGGGCTCTGGGGCCAACGTCCTGACTTTC | CASNVELGSGANVLTF
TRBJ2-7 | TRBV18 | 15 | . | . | TGTGCCAGCTCACCACCGGAGCAGGGGAGACACGAGCAGTACTTC | CASSPPEQGRHEQYF
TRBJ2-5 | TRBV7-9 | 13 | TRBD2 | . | TGTGCCAGCAGCTCTGGACTAGTAGGGACCCAGTACTTC | CASSSGLVGTQYF
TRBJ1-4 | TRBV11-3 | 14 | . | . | TGTGCCAGCAGTTGGGGGACGGGATTGCGAAAACTGTTTTTT | CASSWGTGLRKLFF
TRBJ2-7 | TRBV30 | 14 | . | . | TGTGCCTGGAGTGTACATCGTCGGTCTTACGAGCAGTACTTC | CAWSVHRRSYEQYF
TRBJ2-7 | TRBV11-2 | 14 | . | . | TGTGCCAGCAGTCCACTAGCCCCATTAGACGAGCAGTACTTC | CASSPLAPLDEQYF
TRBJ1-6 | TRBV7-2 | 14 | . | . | TGTGCCAGCAGTTCACAAAGCTATAATTCACCCCTCCACTTT | CASSSQSYNSPLHF
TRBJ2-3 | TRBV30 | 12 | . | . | TGTGCCTGGAGTGGAAGCACAGATACGCAGTATTTT | CAWSGSTDTQYF
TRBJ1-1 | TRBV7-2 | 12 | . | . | TGTGCCAGCAGCGAACACGGGATAGAAGCTTTCTTT | CASSEHGIEAFF
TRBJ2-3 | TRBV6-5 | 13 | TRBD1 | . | TGTGCCAGCAGTTACTCAGAGGGGGCGGAAGTGTATTTT | CASSYSEGAEVYF
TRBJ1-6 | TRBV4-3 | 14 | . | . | TGCGCCAGCAGCGAAGGGTTTTTCGGTTCACCCCTCCACTTT | CASSEGFFGSPLHF
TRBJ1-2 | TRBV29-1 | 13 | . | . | TGCAGCGCCCACTTCGAGCAGAGTTATGGCTACACCTTC | CSAHFEQSYGYTF
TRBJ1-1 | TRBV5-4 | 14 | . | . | TGTGCCAGCAGCTCCCTTCTAGCGAACACTGAAGCTTTCTTT | CASSSLLANTEAFF
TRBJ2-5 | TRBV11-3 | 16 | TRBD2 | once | TGTGCCAGCACCCTGGACCCGGCGGGAGGGTTTGAGACCCAGTACTTC | CASTLDPAGGFETQYF
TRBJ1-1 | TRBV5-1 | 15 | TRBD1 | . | TGCGCCAGCAGTTACTTACAGGGGGGAAGCACTGAAGCTTTCTTT | CASSYLQGGSTEAFF
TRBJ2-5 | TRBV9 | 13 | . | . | TGTGCCAGCAGCGTAGGAGTAGAGGAGACCCAGTACTTC | CASSVGVEETQYF
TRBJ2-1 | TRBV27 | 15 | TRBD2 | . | TGTGCCAGCAGCACTAAGGGACTAGCGAGGAATGAGCAGTTCTTC | CASSTKGLARNEQFF
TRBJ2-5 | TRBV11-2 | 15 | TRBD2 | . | TGTGCCAGCAGCTTAGGACTAGCGGGGAAAGAGACCCAGTACTTC | CASSLGLAGKETQYF
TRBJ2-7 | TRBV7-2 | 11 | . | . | TGTGCCAGCAGCTTATTTGGCGAGCAGTACTTC | CASSLFGEQYF
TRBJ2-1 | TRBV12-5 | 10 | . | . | TGTGCTAGTGGTTTGAATGAGCAGTTCTTC | CASGLNEQFF
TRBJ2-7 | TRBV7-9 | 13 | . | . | TGTGCCAGCACCCCGGAGGGCAGGTACGAGCAGTACTTC | CASTPEGRYEQYF
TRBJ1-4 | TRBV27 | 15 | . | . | TGTGCCAGCAGGATCTTGGGGGGAACTAATGAAAAACTGTTTTTT | CASRILGGTNEKLFF
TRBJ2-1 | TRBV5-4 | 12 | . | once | TGTGCCAGCAGCTTTGGGACCTATGAGCAGTTCTTC | CASSFGTYEQFF
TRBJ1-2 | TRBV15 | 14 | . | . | TGTGCCACCAGCAGAGGGCAGTCCCCCTATGGCTACACCTTC | CATSRGQSPYGYTF
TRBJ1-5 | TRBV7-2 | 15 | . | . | TGTGCCAGCAGCTTGCTCCAGGGCAAAAATCAGCCCCAGCATTTT | CASSLLQGKNQPQHF
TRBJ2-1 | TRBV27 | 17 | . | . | TGTGCCAGCCGTACCTATAACGCGGGACAAGGTGGGAATGAGCAGTTCTTC | CASRTYNAGQGGNEQFF
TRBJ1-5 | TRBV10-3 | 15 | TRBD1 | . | TGTGCCATCAGTGAGACAGGGGGCGTCGGTCAGCCCCAGCATTTT | CAISETGGVGQPQHF
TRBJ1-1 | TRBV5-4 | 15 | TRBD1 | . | TGTGCCAGCAGCTCACCGGGACAGGGGAACACTGAAGCTTTCTTT | CASSSPGQGNTEAFF
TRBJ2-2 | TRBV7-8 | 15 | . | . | TGTGCCAGCAGCTTAACCCTAACCGACACCGGGGAGCTGTTTTTT | CASSLTLTDTGELFF
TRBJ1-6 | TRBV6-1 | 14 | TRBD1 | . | TGTGCCACGCTTCTAGACAGGGTTAATTCACCCCTCCACTTT | CATLLDRVNSPLHF
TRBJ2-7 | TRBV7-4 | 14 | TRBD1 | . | TGTGCCAGCAGCACAGGACAGGGCCAATACGAGCAGTACTTC | CASSTGQGQYEQYF
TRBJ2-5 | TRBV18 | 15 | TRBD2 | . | TGTGCCAGCTCACCTCGAGCGGGGCAACGGGAGACCCAGTACTTC | CASSPRAGQRETQYF
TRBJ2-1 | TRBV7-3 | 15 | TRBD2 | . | TGTGCCACCGGACTAGCGGGGGGGTCCTACAATGAGCAGTTCTTC | CATGLAGGSYNEQFF
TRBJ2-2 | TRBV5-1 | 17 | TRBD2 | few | TGCGCCAGCAGCTTGGTTCGGCTAGCGGGAGCGATCGGGGAGCTGTTTTTT | CASSLVRLAGAIGELFF
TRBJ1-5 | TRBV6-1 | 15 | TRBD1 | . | TGTGCCAGCAGTGTCCCGACAGGGATGCATCAGCCCCAGCATTTT | CASSVPTGMHQPQHF
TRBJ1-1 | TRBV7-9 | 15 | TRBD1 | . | TGTGCCAGCAGCTCCCCGACAGGGGGAGTTACTGAAGCTTTCTTT | CASSSPTGGVTEAFF
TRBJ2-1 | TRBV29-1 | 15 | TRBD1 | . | TGCAGCGTTGATCCACAGGGGTGGGGTTACAATGAGCAGTTCTTC | CSVDPQGWGYNEQFF
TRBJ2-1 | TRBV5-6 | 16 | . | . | TGTGCCAGCAGCTTGTTCGGGGATAGCTCCTACAATGAGCAGTTCTTC | CASSLFGDSSYNEQFF
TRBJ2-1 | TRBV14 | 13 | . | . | TGTGCCAGCAGCCAAGAACAGCACAATGAGCAGTTCTTC | CASSQEQHNEQFF
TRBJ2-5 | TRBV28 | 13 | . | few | TGTGCCAGCAATGGGGGGAACCAAGAGACCCAGTACTTC | CASNGGNQETQYF
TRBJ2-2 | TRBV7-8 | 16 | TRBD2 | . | TGTGCCAGCAGCACTCGACTAGCGGGAAACACCGGGGAGCTGTTTTTT | CASSTRLAGNTGELFF
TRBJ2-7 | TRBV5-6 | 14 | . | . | TGTGCCAGCAGCTTGTGGGACAACCCCTACGAGCAGTACTTC | CASSLWDNPYEQYF
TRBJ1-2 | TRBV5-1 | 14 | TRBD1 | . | TGCGCCAGCAGCGAAGGACAGGGCCTCTATGGCTACACCTTC | CASSEGQGLYGYTF
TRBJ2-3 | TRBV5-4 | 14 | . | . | TGTGCCAGCAGCTTGAGTAGTGACACAGATACGCAGTATTTT | CASSLSSDTDTQYF
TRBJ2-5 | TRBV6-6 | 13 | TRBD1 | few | TGTGCCAGCAGTACCCCGGGACAGAAGACCCAGTACTTC | CASSTPGQKTQYF
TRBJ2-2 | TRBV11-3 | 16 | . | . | TGTGCCAGCAGCTTAGGCAACGTCGAATCCACCGGGGAGCTGTTTTTT | CASSLGNVESTGELFF
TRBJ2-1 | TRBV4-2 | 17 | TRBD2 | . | TGTGCCAGCAGCCAAGAACTAGCGGGAGTTATTTACAATGAGCAGTTCTTC | CASSQELAGVIYNEQFF